This TCR beta chain is from a study of blood T cell repertoires in COVID-19. Source study methods: Reference gene primer amplification yielded estimated nucleated cell counts. Sequencing was performed with immunoSEQ multiplex PCR; in TCRdb, only in-frame clones are kept and a portion is missing. Clonal size and the V and J genes are those of that table, whereas D and trimming came from the DNA. The repertoire includes a few hundred thousand clones, about 90% of them detected once, and under 2.5% sits in the top ten. Per germline, CDR1 SEHNR and CDR2 FQNEAQ (reference sequence). Trimming took off 5 bases at V and 1 base at J, with 13 bases between the two ends. The CDR3 is 15 residues long. Seattle researchers signed up patients amid active infection and tracked them longitudinally.

The receptor comes from a woman in her sixties with COVID-19, enrolled during active disease. The V and J genes are TRBV7-9 and TRBJ2-3, with D perhaps matching TRBD2 (7 bases). Sequencing used peripheral blood. The CDR3 nucleotides read TGTGCCAGCAGCCAGCGGGACACCCGCACAGATACGCAGTATTTT. It codes for CASSQRDTRTDTQYF.